What follows is one T cell receptor (beta chain) and its context. These data come from a study of shared clonotypes between healthy human individuals. Genomic DNA belonging to each subset was distributed in equal measure over several immunoSEQ plates. Method: immunoSEQ multiplex PCR; TCRdb's copy keeps in-frame clones and lacks some. This sample carries around 550,000 clones, around 96% of them seen once, and the ten largest clones take around 0.12%. Naive CD8 cells lacked CD45RO, underwent positive selection for CCR7 and left out terminally differentiated effector memory CD45RA+ cells. Germline values: CDR1 LNHNV, CDR2 YYDKDF (reference sequence). The CDR3 spans 13 residues. With 3 bases removed from V and 4 bases from J, the gap between germline ends came to 8 bases.

This clonotype originated in a woman aged 25-40 years in good health. The V and J genes are TRBV15 and TRBJ2-3; D is undetermined. The sequenced material came from naive CD8+ T cells sorted from blood. The CDR3 loop reads CATSSGRADTQYF. In DNA, the CDR3 is TGTGCCACCAGCAGCGGACGGGCAGATACGCAGTATTTT.